These 18 T cell receptor beta chains were all obtained from the same sample, sequenced in a study of blood T cell repertoires in COVID-19. Assay: immunoSEQ multiplex PCR; the TCRdb copy retains only in-frame clones and omits some. The repertoire includes around 250,000 clones, over 75% of them detected once, and 1.9% sits in the top ten. Specimen: peripheral blood. The receptors were sampled from a man under 40 who had recovered from COVID-19.

This chain connects TRBV5-4 to TRBJ2-5; the D gene is possibly TRBD1 (6 bases). This CDR3 contains 14 residues. Germline CDR1 and CDR2: SGHNT and YYREEE (reference sequence). Trimming cost V 4 bases and J 0 bases, with 10 bases left between them. The CDR3 DNA reads TGTGCCAGCAGCCGGGACACCAACCAAGAGACCCAGTACTTC. Translated: CASSRDTNQETQYF.

This chain joins TRBV3-1 (or the pseudogene TRBV3-2) and TRBJ2-1; TRBD1 might be the D (5 bases). Looked up from germline, CDR1 is LGHDT and CDR2 is YNNKEL (reference sequence). Trimming took 1 base from V and 2 from J, leaving 6 bases between them. The CDR3 runs 14 residues. The CDR3, as DNA: TGTGCCAGCAGCCAAGGGGGCACCTACAATGAGCAGTTCTTC. Translating it yields CASSQGGTYNEQFF.

This clone showed up many times. This chain links TRBV13 with TRBJ2-5; a weak D match, TRBD2 (5 bases). The CDR3 extends over 14 amino acids. Per the germline V gene, CDR1 is PRHDT and CDR2 is FYEKMQ (reference sequence). Trimming took 4 bases from V and 5 from J, leaving 14 bases between them. This CDR3 reads CASSSGSKAETQYF. The DNA of the CDR3 is TGTGCCAGCAGCTCGGGGTCGAAGGCTGAGACCCAGTACTTC.

Only one count was recorded for this clone. The V call is TRBV7-8, the J call TRBJ2-3, with TRBD2 identical over 8 bases. Germline-derived CDR1 and CDR2 are SGHVS and FQNEAQ. The CDR3 runs 16 residues. V shed 5 bases, J shed 3 bases, and the junction held 10 bases outside the gene matches. The CDR3 nucleotides read TGTGCCAGCAGCCGGCACAGCGGGGGAACGACAGATACGCAGTATTTT. Translation gives CASSRHSGGTTDTQYF.

The genes are TRBV6-1 and TRBJ1-2; D uncertain. V lost 1 base to trimming and J lost 8 bases, with 8 bases between them. The germline CDR1 and CDR2 sequences are MNHNS and SASEGT. There are 12 residues in the CDR3. CDR3 nucleotide sequence: TGTGCCAGCAGTGAAGGGTTTCAGGGCTACACCTTC. This codes for CASSEGFQGYTF.

This chain connects TRBV28 to TRBJ1-1; the match to TRBD1 covers 9 bases. V lost 6 bases and J lost 0; bases outside the gene matches: 8. The CDR3 covers 16 residues. CDR1 MDHEN and CDR2 SYDVKM come from the germline V gene. The CDR3 sequence: CASRPGTGLMNTEAFF. CDR3 nucleotide sequence: TGTGCCAGCAGACCCGGGACAGGGCTTATGAACACTGAAGCTTTCTTT.

There are a few counts of this clone. The rearrangement links TRBV5-1 to TRBJ1-4, with D perhaps TRBD1 (5 bases). Per germline, CDR1 SGHRS and CDR2 YFSETQ. Deletions cut 3 bases from V and 7 bases from J, with 16 bases between. The CDR3 is made up of 15 amino acids. CDR3 in amino acids: CASSSWAGLGEKLFF. CDR3 DNA: TGCGCCAGCAGCTCCTGGGCAGGGTTGGGTGAAAAACTGTTTTTT.

The chain couples TRBV6-4 to TRBJ2-1; 8 bases agree with TRBD2. The CDR3 has 16 amino acids. Looked up from germline, CDR1 is MRHNA and CDR2 is SNTAGT. V lost 0 bases, J lost 4 bases, and 5 bases stayed unmatched. The CDR3 bases are TGTGCCAGCAGTGACTCGGTGCGGGGGGAATACAATGAGCAGTTCTTC. Protein: CASSDSVRGEYNEQFF.

This chain links TRBV10-2 with TRBJ1-4, with TRBD1 matching over 7 bases. V was pared by 2 bases and J by 8 bases, with 11 bases of the junction left unmatched. Germline V lookup: CDR1 WSHSY, CDR2 SAAADI. The CDR3 contains 16 residues. CDR3 DNA: TGCGCCAGCAGTGAGCTTGGTGTAGGGGGCTTGGAAAAACTGTTTTTT. Its translation is CASSELGVGGLEKLFF.

The chain recombines TRBV19 with TRBJ2-7; weak D call: TRBD1 (6 bases). There are 14 residues in the CDR3. Germline CDR1 is LNHDA and CDR2 is SQIVND (reference sequence). V gave up 5 bases and J gave up 5 bases, with 16 bases separating them. CDR3 region: CASSLDRGYDEQYF. In DNA form, the CDR3 reads TGTGCCAGTAGTTTGGACAGAGGGTATGACGAGCAGTACTTC.

The gene calls are TRBV21-1 and TRBJ1-1; the table's TRBD1 call for D was not verified on the DNA. TRBV21-1 is annotated as a pseudogene. The CDR3 totals 18 residues. The chain's CDR3 is CASSNRTGGFLVDTEAFF. The CDR3 DNA is TGTGCCAGCAGCAACCGGACAGGGGGTTTTTTAGTGGACACTGAAGCTTTCTTT.

The chain employs TRBV2 and TRBJ1-2; D might be TRBD1 (5 bases). Germline CDR1 SNHLY, CDR2 FYNNEI. Trimming stripped 5 bases from V and 2 bases from J, with 21 bases between. There are 17 residues in the CDR3. The CDR3 DNA is TGTGCCAGCAGTCCTATCCCCCCCGACAGTTACAACTATGGCTACACCTTC. Amino acid sequence: CASSPIPPDSYNYGYTF.

The chain recombines TRBV7-3 with TRBJ2-1, with D maybe TRBD1 (5 bases). Trimming pared 5 bases from V and 5 bases from J, leaving 13 bases between. CDR1 is SGHTA, CDR2 FQGTGA, per germline. CDR3 length: 14 residues. This chain's CDR3 is CASSVGHQNNEQFF. The CDR3 DNA reads TGTGCCAGCAGCGTAGGACACCAAAACAATGAGCAGTTCTTC.

The rearrangement joins TRBV19 to TRBJ1-5, with no clear D. The germline gives CDR1 LNHDA, CDR2 SQIVND (reference sequence). V was shortened by 2 bases and J by 7 bases, with 9 bases between the two germline ends. This CDR3 comprises 13 residues. This chain's CDR3 is CASSISSRQPQHF. As DNA, the CDR3 is TGTGCCAGTAGTATAAGTTCCAGACAGCCCCAGCATTTT.

The V and J genes are TRBV18 and TRBJ1-1, with TRBD1 identical over 7 bases. Germline V gives CDR1 KGHSH, CDR2 LQKENI. Trimming cost V 3 bases and J 5 bases; bases outside gene matches: 3. CDR3 length: 13 amino acids. This chain's CDR3 is CASSPDRVTEAFF. CDR3 nucleotide sequence: TGTGCCAGCTCACCTGACAGGGTTACTGAAGCTTTCTTT.

This rearrangement joins TRBV14 to TRBJ2-5; tentatively, D is TRBD2 (6 bases). In germline, CDR1 is SGHDN, CDR2 FVKESK. The V and J ends lost 1 base and 14 bases respectively, with 14 bases between them. This CDR3 region has 12 residues. In nucleotides, the CDR3 is TGTGCCAGCAGCCAAGGGCCGGGACTTTCTTACTTC. This encodes CASSQGPGLSYF.

V gene TRBV14 combines with J gene TRBJ2-2; maybe TRBD1 (5 bases). Germline V lookup: CDR1 SGHDN, CDR2 FVKESK. The CDR3 is made up of 18 amino acids. V lost 1 base to trimming and J lost 0 bases, with 15 bases between them. For the CDR3, the DNA is TGTGCCAGCAGCCAAGTTAAGGGGTACCGAGCGAACACCGGGGAGCTGTTTTTT. This codes for CASSQVKGYRANTGELFF.

This chain joins TRBV7-8 and TRBJ1-3; TRBD1 matches 7 bases. V shed 2 bases, J shed 4 bases, and the junction held 2 bases outside the gene matches. The germline CDR1 and CDR2 sequences are SGHVS and FQNEAQ. The CDR3 runs 14 residues. The CDR3 sequence: CASSLQGVGNTIYF. In DNA form, the CDR3 reads TGTGCCAGCAGCTTACAGGGGGTAGGAAACACCATATATTTT.